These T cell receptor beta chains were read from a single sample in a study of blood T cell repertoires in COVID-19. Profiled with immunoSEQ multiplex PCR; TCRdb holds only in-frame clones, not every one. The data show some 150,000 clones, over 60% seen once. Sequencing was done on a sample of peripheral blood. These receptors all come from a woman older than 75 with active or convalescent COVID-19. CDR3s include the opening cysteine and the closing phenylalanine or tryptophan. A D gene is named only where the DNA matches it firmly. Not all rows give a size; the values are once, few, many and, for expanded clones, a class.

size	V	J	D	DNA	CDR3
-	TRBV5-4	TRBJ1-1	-	TGTGCCAGCAGCTTCCGGGTCTTCGAGGACACTGAAGCTTTCTTT	CASSFRVFEDTEAFF
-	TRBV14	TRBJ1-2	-	TGTGCCAGCAGCCAAGGACAGTCCTATGGCTACACCTTC	CASSQGQSYGYTF
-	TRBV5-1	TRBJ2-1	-	TGCGCCAGCAGCTTGTCGTTTGAGCAGTTCTTC	CASSLSFEQFF
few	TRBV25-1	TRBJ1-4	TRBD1	TGTGCCAGCAGCGGGGACAGGCGGTGGGAAAAACTGTTTTTT	CASSGDRRWEKLFF
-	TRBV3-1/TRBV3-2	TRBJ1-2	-	TGTGCCAGCAGCCCGAAAATTAGGACAGCTACTAATGGCTACACCTTC	CASSPKIRTATNGYTF
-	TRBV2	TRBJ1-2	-	TGTGCCAGAGGGGATAATGACAGCGGGGGCTACACCTTC	CARGDNDSGGYTF
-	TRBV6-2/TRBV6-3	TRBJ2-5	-	TGTGCCAGCAGTTACCCGGACAGTCAAGAGACCCAGTACTTC	CASSYPDSQETQYF
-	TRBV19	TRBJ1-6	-	TGTGCCAGTAGGGTCTCGAGGGCCTATAATTCACCCCTCCACTTT	CASRVSRAYNSPLHF
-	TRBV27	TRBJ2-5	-	TGTGCCAGCAGTCCTACCCTCGTTGTCGCGACCCAGTACTTC	CASSPTLVVATQYF
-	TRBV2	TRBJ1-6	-	TGTGCCAGCAGTGCTGGGGGGAGTGATTCACCCCTCCACTTT	CASSAGGSDSPLHF
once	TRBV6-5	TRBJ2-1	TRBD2	TGTGCCAGCAGTTTCTCGGGGGGAGAGCAGTTCTTC	CASSFSGGEQFF
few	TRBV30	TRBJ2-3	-	TGTGCCTGGGGAACAGGGCTTGGCACAGATACGCAGTATTTT	CAWGTGLGTDTQYF
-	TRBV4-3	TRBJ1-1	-	TGCGCCAGCAGCCAGACCCCGGACACGTACACTGAAGCTTTCTTT	CASSQTPDTYTEAFF
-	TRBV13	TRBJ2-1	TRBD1	TGTGCCAGCAGCTTTTCCTTGCAGGGGGCCCTCTCCTACAATGAGCAGTTCTTC	CASSFSLQGALSYNEQFF
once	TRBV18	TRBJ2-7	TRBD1	TGTGCCAGCTCCCGGGACAGGGGTCCGTCCTACGAGCAGTACTTC	CASSRDRGPSYEQYF
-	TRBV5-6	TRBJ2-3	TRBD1	TGTGCCAGCAGCTACAACTCGGGACAGGGGTTCACAGATACGCAGTATTTT	CASSYNSGQGFTDTQYF
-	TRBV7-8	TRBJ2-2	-	TGTGCCAGCAGCTCGGGTCTACCTACGGGATCCGGGGAGCTGTTTTTT	CASSSGLPTGSGELFF
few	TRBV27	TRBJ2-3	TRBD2	TGTGCCAGCAAAATAGCGGGGGTCTATCGACGCACAGATACGCAGTATTTT	CASKIAGVYRRTDTQYF
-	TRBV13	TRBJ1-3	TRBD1	TGTGCCAGCAGCTATTACCTCCCTTCGGACAGGGTTGGAAACACCATATATTTT	CASSYYLPSDRVGNTIYF
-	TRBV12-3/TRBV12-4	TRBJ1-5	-	TGTGCCAGCAGTTCAGGGTTCCATCAGCCCCAGCATTTT	CASSSGFHQPQHF
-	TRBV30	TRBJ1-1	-	TGTGCCTGGAGACAACTAGGGCTTCACACTGAAGCTTTCTTT	CAWRQLGLHTEAFF
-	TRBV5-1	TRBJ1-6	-	TGCGCCAGCAGCTTAGGAGACCGGGGTAATTCACCCCTCCACTTT	CASSLGDRGNSPLHF
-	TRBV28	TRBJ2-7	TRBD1	TGTGCCAGCAATAGGCCGGGACAGGACTCACTCGAGCAGTACTTC	CASNRPGQDSLEQYF
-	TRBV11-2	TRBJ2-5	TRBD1	TGTGCCAGCAGGGAAACAGGGGGCGCGGGTGAGACCCAGTACTTC	CASRETGGAGETQYF
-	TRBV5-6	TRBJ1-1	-	TGTGCCAGCAGCTCAATCCAGGGTTTTAACACTGAAGCTTTCTTT	CASSSIQGFNTEAFF
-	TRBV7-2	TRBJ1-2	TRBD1	TGTGCCAGCAGCATGAGACAGGGGGAGTATGGCTACACCTTC	CASSMRQGEYGYTF
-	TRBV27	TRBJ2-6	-	TGTGCCAGCAGCCGAACTGATCCCAGGAGGGCCAACGTCCTGACTTTC	CASSRTDPRRANVLTF
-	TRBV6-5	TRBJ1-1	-	TGTGCCAGCGGGGGGGCCGGGATTCAGAACACTGAAGCTTTCTTT	CASGGAGIQNTEAFF
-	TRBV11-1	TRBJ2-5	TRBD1	TGTGCCAGCAGCCGGGGACAGGGCGTTAAGGAGACCCAGTACTTC	CASSRGQGVKETQYF
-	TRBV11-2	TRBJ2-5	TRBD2	TGTGCCAGCAGTCTGGGGACGGGGGGGCCTTTAGAGACCCAGTACTTC	CASSLGTGGPLETQYF
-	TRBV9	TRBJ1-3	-	TGTGCCAGCAGCGTAGCAACAGGAAACACCATATATTTT	CASSVATGNTIYF
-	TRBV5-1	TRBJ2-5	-	TGCGCCAGCAGCTTGGCCCAGGGGTCCCAAGAGACCCAGTACTTC	CASSLAQGSQETQYF
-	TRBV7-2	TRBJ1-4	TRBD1	TGTGCCAGCAGCTTAGGACAGGGGACGACTAATGAAAAACTGTTTTTT	CASSLGQGTTNEKLFF
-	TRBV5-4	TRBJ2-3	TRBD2	TGTGCCAGCAGCTTGGCCCAGCGGGGGGGCCGGGGCACAGATACGCAGTATTTT	CASSLAQRGGRGTDTQYF
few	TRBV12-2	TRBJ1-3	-	TGTGCAAGTCGCTTAGTTAACAGGCACTCTGGAAACACCATATATTTT	CASRLVNRHSGNTIYF
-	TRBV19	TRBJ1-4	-	TGTGCCAGCGTTAAATCCGGGAGTGCAACTAATGAAAAACTGTTTTTT	CASVKSGSATNEKLFF
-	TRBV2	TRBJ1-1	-	TGTGCCAGCAACCTAGGGGGGGCTAGGAACACTGAAGCTTTCTTT	CASNLGGARNTEAFF
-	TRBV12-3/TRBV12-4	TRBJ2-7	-	TGTGCCAGCAGTGGCAGGGGCCGCGAGCAGTACTTC	CASSGRGREQYF
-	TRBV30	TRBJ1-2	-	TGTGCCTGGAGTTTGGGGGCGCGCTATGGCTACACCTTC	CAWSLGARYGYTF
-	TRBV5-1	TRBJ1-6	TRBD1	TGCGCCAGCAGCACCGACAGGGGGAATTCACCCCTCCACTTT	CASSTDRGNSPLHF
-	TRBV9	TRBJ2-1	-	TGTGCCAGCAGTGAATTCGGCGGTCCCGAGCAGTTCTTC	CASSEFGGPEQFF
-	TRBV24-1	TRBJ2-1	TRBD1	TGTGCCACCAGCGGGACAGGGGCTGAGCAGTTCTTC	CATSGTGAEQFF
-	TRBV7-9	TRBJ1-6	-	TGTGCCAGCAGTGTCGACGGAGATAATTCACCCCTCCACTTT	CASSVDGDNSPLHF
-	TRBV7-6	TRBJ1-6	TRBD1	TGTGCCAGCAGCCAGGGGGCTAATTCACCCCTCCACTTT	CASSQGANSPLHF
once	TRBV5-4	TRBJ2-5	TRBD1	TGTGCCAGCAGCATGGGACAGCTTCAAGAGACCCAGTACTTC	CASSMGQLQETQYF
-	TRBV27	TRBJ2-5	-	TGTGCCAGCAGTCCTAAAAATAGCCGGACCCAGTACTTC	CASSPKNSRTQYF
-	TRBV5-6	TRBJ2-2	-	TGTGCCAGCAGCTTGGATAGGGGGGCACAGGGGCGAACCGGGGAGCTGTTTTTT	CASSLDRGAQGRTGELFF
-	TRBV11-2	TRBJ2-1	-	TGTGCCAGCAGCTTAAGTCCCCGAGGAGGGCAGTTCTTC	CASSLSPRGGQFF
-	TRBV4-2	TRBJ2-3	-	TGTGCCAGCAGCCAAACGGGTGGGGGGGGCTCGTCCACAGATACGCAGTATTTT	CASSQTGGGGSSTDTQYF
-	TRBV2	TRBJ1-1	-	TGTGCCAGCATCTATACAGGAGAAGCTTTCTTT	CASIYTGEAFF
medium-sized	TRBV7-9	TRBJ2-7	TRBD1	TGTGCCAGCAGTAATAAACCGGGACAGAGGGCCTACGAGCAGTACTTC	CASSNKPGQRAYEQYF
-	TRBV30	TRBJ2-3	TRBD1	TGTGCCTGGAGAGGTTTGGACAGGGACGCAGATACGCAGTATTTT	CAWRGLDRDADTQYF
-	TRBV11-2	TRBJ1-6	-	TGTGCCAGCAGCCCAACCGGGGAGGCGTCTAATTCACCCCTCCACTTT	CASSPTGEASNSPLHF
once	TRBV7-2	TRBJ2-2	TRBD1	TGTGCCAGCAGCTTAGCATGGGACAGGGGCTTGTTTTTT	CASSLAWDRGLFF
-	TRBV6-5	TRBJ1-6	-	TGTGCCAGCAGTCAGGGAATGGGCAATTCACCCCTCCACTTT	CASSQGMGNSPLHF
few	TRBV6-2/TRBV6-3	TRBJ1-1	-	TGTGCCAGCAGTTCCAATGACATGTACACTGAAGCTTTCTTT	CASSSNDMYTEAFF
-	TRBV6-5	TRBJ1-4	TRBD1	TGTGCCAGCAGGGCAGGGGGCACTAATGAAAAACTGTTTTTT	CASRAGGTNEKLFF
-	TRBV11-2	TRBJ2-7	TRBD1	TGTGCCAGCAGCTTATTTTCAGGACAGGGGGCGACCGAGCAGTACTTC	CASSLFSGQGATEQYF
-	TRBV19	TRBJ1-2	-	TGTGCCAGTAGTCCCCAGATGCACTATGGCTACACCTTC	CASSPQMHYGYTF
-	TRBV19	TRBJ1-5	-	TGTGCCGCCGCGGGGGGTAGTAACAATCAGCCCCAGCATTTT	CAAAGGSNNQPQHF